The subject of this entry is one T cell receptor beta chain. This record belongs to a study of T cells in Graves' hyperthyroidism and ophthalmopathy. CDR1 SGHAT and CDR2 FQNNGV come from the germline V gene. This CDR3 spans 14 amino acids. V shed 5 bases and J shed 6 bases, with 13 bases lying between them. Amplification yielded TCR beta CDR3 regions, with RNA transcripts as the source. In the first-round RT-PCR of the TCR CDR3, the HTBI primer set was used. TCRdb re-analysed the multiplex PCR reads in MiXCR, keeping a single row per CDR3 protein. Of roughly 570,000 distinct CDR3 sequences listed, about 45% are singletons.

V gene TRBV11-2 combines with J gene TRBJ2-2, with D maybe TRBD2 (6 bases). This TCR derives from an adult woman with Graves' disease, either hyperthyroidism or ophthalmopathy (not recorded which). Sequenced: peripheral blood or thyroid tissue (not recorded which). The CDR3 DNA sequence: TGTGCCAGCAGCCGGGACTCCATCCCCGGGGAGCTGTTTTTT. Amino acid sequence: CASSRDSIPGELFF.